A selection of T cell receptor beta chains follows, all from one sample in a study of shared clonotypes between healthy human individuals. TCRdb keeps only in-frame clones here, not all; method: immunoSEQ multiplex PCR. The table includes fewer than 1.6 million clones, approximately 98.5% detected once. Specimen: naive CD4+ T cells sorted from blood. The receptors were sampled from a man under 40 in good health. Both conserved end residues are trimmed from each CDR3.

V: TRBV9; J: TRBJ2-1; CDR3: ASTTGIAGAMGSVEQF
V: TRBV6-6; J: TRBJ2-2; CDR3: ASSHALGHTGELF
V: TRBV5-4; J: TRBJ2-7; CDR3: ASSLRLAGGGEQY
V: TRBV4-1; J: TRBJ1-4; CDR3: ASSRRGGPNEKLF
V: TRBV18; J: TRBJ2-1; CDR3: ASSPPFLASGAHEQF
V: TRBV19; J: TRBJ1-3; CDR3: ASSMMGFSGNTIY
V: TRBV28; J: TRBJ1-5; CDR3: ANSGGGQPQH
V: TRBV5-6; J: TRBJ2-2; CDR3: ASSDDGQGARTGELF
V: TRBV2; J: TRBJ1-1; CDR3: ASSAEEGTEAF
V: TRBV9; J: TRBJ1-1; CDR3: ASSVGSPGVRDTEAF
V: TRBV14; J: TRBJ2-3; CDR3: ASSIFTGGTDTQY
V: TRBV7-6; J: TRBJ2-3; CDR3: ASSSASGRGTDTQY
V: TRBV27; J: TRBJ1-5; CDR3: ASSPLWQLSNQPQH
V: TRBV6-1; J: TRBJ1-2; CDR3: ASRGTGGNYGYT